This T cell receptor (beta chain) is drawn from a study of blood T cell repertoires in COVID-19. About the study: Acute and convalescent COVID-19 samples came from the United States, Italy and Spain.

In the authors' methods: Counts of nucleated cells, estimated from reference gene primer amplification, were obtained. Generated by immunoSEQ multiplex PCR, the TCRdb table keeps only in-frame clones and is missing some. V and J calls plus clone size are reproduced from that table; the DNA served to infer D and trimming. The data show 300,000 to 400,000 clones, around 92% seen once. This clone occurred once. This CDR3 contains 16 residues. Germline V CDR1 and CDR2: KGHSH, LQKENI. V dropped 2 bases and J dropped 10; count of bases not matched to a gene: 12. Followed over time, Seattle patients had been enrolled while infection was active.

This sequence originates from a woman aged 30 to 39 with COVID-19, enrolled during active disease. Sequenced input: peripheral blood. This rearrangement joins TRBV18 to TRBJ2-1, with 9 bases fitting TRBD1. The CDR3 nucleotides are TGTGCCAGCTCACCATTCGGACAGGGGAGTTTTGAGGAGCAGTTCTTC. Amino acids: CASSPFGQGSFEEQFF. The entire variable domain, with the rest obtained from reference TRBV18 and TRBJ2-1, is as follows: NAGVMQNPRHLVRRRGQEARLRCSPMKGHSHVYWYRQLPEEGLKFMVYLQKENIIDESGMPKERFSAEFPKEGPSILRIQQVVRGDSAAYFCASSPFGQGSFEEQFFGPGTRLTVL.